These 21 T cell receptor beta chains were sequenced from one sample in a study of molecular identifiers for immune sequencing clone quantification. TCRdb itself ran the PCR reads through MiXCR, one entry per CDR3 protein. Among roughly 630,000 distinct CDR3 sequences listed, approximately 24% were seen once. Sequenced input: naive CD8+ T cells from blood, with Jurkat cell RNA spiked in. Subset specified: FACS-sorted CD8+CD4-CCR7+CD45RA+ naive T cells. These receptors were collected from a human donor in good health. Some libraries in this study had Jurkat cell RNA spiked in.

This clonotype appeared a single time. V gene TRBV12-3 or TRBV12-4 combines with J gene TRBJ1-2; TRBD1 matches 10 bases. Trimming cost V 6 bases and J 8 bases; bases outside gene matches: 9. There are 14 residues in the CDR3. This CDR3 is CASSRDRGGSGYTF. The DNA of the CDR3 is TGTGCCAGCAGCCGGGACAGGGGAGGGAGCGGCTACACCTTC.

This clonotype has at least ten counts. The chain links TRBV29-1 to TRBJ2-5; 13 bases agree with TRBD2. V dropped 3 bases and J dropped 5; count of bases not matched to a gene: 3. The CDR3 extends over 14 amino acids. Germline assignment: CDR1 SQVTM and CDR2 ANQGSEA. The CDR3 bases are TGCAGCGTTGAGGGACTAGCGGGACAGGAGACCCAGTACTTC. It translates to CSVEGLAGQETQYF. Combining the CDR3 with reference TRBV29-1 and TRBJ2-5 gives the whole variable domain SAVISQKPSRDICQRGTSLTIQCQVDSQVTMMFWYRQQPGQSLTLIATANQGSEATYESGFVIDKFPISRPNLTFSTLTVSNMSPEDSSIYLCSVEGLAGQETQYFGPGTRLLVL.

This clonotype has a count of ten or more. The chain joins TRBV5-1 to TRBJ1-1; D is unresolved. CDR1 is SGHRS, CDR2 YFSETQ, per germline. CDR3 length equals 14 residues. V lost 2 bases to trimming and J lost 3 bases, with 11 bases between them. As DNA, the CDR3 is TGCGCCAGCAGCTTTCTGGGTCGGGACACTGAAGCTTTCTTT. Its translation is CASSFLGRDTEAFF. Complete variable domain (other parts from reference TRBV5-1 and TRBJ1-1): KAGVTQTPRYLIKTRGQQVTLSCSPISGHRSVSWYQQTPGQGLQFLFEYFSETQRNKGNFPGRFSGRQFSNSRSEMNVSTLELGDSALYLCASSFLGRDTEAFFGQGTRLTVV.

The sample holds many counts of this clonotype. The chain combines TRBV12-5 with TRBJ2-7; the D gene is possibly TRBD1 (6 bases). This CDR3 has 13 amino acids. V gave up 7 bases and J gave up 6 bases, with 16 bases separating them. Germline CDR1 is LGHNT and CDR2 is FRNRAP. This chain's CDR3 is CASAPPLGAEQYF. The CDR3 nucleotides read TGTGCTAGTGCCCCCCCTTTGGGGGCCGAGCAGTACTTC. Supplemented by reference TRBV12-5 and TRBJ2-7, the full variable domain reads DARVTQTPRHKVTEMGQEVTMRCQPILGHNTVFWYRQTMMQGLELLAYFRNRAPLDDSGMPKDRFSAEMPDATLATLKIQPSEPRDSAVYFCASAPPLGAEQYFGPGTRLTVT.

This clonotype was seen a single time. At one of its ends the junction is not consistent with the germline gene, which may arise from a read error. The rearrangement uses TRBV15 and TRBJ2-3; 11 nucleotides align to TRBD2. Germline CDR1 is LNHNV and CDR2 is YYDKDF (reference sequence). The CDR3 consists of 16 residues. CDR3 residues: CATSRRLAGSTDTQCF. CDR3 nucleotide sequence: TGTGCCACCAGCAGAAGACTAGCGGGGAGCACAGATACGCAGTGTTTT.

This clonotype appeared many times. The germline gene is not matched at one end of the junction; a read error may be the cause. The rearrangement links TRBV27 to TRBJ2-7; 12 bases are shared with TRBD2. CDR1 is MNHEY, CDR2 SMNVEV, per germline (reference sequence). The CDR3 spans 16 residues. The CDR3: CASSLSSGRAGYEQYF. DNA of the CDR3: TGTGCCAGCAGTCTATCTAGCGGGAGGGCCGGGTACGAGCAGTACTTC.

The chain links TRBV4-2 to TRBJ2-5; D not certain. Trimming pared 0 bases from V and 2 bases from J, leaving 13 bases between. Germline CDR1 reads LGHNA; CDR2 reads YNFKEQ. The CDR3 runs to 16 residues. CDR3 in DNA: TGTGCCAGCAGCCAAGATCACCTAGGCAGTCAAGAGACCCAGTACTTC. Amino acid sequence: CASSQDHLGSQETQYF.

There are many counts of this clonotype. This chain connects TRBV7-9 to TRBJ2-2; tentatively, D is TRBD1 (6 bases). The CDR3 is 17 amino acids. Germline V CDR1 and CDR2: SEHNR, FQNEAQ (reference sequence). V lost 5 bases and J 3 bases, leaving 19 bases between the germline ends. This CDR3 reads CASSRDIFLRDTGELFF. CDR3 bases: TGTGCCAGCAGCCGGGACATATTCCTACGGGACACCGGGGAGCTGTTTTTT.

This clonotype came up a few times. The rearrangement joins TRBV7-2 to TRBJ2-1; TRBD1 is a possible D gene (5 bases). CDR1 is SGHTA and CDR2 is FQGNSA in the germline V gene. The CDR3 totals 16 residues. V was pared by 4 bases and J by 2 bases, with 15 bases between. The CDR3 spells CASSSRPRVPYNEQFF. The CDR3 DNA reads TGTGCCAGCAGCTCTAGGCCCAGGGTCCCCTACAATGAGCAGTTCTTC.

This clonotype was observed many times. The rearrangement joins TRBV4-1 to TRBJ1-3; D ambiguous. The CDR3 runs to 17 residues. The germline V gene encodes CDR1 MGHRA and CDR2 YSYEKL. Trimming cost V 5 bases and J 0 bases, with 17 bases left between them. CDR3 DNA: TGCGCCAGCAGCACCAACGGGAACCTTTACTCTGGAAACACCATATATTTT. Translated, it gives CASSTNGNLYSGNTIYF.

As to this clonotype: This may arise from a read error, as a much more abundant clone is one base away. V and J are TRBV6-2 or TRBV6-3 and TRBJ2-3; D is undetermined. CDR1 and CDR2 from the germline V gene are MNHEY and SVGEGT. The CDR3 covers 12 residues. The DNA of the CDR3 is TGTGCCGGCAGTTACTTAGGAGATACGCAGTATTTT. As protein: CAGSYLGDTQYF.

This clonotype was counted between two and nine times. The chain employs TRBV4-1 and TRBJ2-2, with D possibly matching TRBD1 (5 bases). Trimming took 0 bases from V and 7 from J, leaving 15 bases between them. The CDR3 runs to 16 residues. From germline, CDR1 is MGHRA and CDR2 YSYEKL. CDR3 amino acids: CASSQDGQTVLGELFF. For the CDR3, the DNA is TGCGCCAGCAGCCAAGATGGCCAGACAGTTCTCGGGGAGCTGTTTTTT.

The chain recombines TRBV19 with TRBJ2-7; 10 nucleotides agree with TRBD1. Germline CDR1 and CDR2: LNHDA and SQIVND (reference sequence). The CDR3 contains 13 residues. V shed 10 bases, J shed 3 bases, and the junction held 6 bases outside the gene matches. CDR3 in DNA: TGTGCCACCTCAGGGACAGGGGACTACGAGCAGTACTTC. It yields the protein CATSGTGDYEQYF.

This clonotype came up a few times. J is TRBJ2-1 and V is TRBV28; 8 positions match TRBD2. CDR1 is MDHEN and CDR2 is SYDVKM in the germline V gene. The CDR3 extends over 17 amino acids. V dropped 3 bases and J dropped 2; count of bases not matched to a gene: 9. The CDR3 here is CASSFRAGAFTYNEQFF. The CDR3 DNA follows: TGTGCCAGCAGTTTCAGAGCGGGAGCCTTTACCTACAATGAGCAGTTCTTC.

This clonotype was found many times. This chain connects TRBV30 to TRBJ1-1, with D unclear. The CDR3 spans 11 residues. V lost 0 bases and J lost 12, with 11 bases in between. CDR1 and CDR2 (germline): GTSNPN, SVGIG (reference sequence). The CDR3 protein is CAWSVGYMTFF. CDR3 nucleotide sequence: TGTGCCTGGAGTGTTGGATACATGACTTTCTTT.

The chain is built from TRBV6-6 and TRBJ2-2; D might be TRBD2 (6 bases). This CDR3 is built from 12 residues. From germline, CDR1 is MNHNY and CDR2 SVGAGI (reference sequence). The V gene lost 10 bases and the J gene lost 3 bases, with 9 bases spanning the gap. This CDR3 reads CATGEHTGELFF. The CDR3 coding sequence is TGTGCCACGGGGGAACACACCGGGGAGCTGTTTTTT.

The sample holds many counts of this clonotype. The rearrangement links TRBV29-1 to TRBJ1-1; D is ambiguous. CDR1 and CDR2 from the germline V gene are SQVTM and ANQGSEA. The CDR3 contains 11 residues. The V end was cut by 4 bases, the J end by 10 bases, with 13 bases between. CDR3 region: CSVVVAPGAFF. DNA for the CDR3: TGCAGCGTTGTTGTAGCCCCGGGAGCTTTCTTT.

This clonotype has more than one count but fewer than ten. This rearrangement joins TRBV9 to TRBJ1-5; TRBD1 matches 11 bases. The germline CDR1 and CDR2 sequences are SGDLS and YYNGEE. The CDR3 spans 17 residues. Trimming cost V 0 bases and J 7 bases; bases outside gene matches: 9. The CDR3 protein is CASSVGSGTGGGQPQHF. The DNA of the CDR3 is TGTGCCAGCAGCGTAGGGTCCGGGACAGGGGGGGGGCAGCCCCAGCATTTT.

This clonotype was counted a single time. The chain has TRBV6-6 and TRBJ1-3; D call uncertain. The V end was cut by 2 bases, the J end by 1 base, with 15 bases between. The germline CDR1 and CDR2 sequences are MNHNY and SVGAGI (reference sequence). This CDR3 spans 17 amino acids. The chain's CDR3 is CASSYRSPDGSGNTIYF. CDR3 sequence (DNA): TGTGCCAGCAGTTACAGATCTCCGGACGGGTCTGGAAACACCATATATTTT.

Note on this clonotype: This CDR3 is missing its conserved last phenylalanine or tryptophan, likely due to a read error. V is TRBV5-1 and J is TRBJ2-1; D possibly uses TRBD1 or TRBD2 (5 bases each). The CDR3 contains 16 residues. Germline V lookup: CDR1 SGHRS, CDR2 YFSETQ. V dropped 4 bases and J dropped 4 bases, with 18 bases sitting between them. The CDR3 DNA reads TGCGCCAGCAGCCCCGAGGGGTTCGGGGCTTACAATGAGCAGTTCTAC. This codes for CASSPEGFGAYNEQFY.

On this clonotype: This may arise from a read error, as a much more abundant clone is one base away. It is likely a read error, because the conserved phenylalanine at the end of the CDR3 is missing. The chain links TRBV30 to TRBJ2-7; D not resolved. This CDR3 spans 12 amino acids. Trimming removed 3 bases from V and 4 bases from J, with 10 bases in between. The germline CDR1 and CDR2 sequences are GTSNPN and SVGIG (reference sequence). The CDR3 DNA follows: TGTGCCTGGAGGTCCGACATGTACGAGCAGTACTCC. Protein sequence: CAWRSDMYEQYS.